The 25 T cell receptor beta chains reported below all come from one sample, sequenced in a study of cytomegalovirus exposure and HLA in healthy donors. With 60 Vbeta and 13 Jbeta primers, the PCR was carried out. TCRdb's table, derived via immunoSEQ multiplex PCR, lists solely in-frame clones and lacks some. The table lists about 98,000 clones, 80% to 85% of them singletons, with 1.4% to 1.5% in the top ten. The sequencing sample was made of PBMCs. The receptors here all came from a man in his forties in good health and CMV-seronegative.

The sample holds one count of this clone. The V call is TRBV7-2, the J call TRBJ1-5; D gene ambiguous. The CDR3 has 15 amino acids. V was clipped by 1 base and J by 4 bases, with 11 bases between them. CDR1 is SGHTA, CDR2 FQGNSA, per germline. CDR3 sequence (DNA): TGTGCCAGCAGCTTAGGTTGGGCAGGAAATCAGCCCCAGCATTTT. This codes for CASSLGWAGNQPQHF.

The V and J genes are TRBV15 and TRBJ1-1, with 7 nucleotides matching TRBD1. Per the germline V gene, CDR1 is LNHNV and CDR2 is YYDKDF (reference sequence). CDR3 length: 15 residues. Trimming at V came to 3 bases and at J to 0 bases, leaving 4 bases not matched to a gene. As DNA, the CDR3 is TGTGCCACCAGCAGTCGCGACAGGGTGAACACTGAAGCTTTCTTT. This encodes CATSSRDRVNTEAFF.

Turning to this clone: The junction departs from the called germline gene at one end, perhaps through a read error. The rearrangement links TRBV6-5 to TRBJ1-1, with a possible D match to TRBD1 (6 bases). CDR1 MNHEY and CDR2 SVGAGI come from the germline V gene. The CDR3 contains 14 residues. Here the CDR3 reads CACSYTTGNTEAFF. In nucleotides, the CDR3 is TGTGCCTGCAGTTACACGACAGGGAACACTGAAGCTTTCTTT.

Only a few counts were recorded for this clone. The chain recombines TRBV9 with TRBJ2-2, with a weak D call TRBD2 (5 bases). The CDR3 runs 14 residues. CDR1 SGDLS and CDR2 YYNGEE come from the germline V gene. The V end lost 10 bases, the J end lost 4 bases, and 17 bases lay between the germline ends. The CDR3 bases are TGTGCCTCCGGAGGCGAAGGTGGCACCGGGGAGCTGTTTTTT. As protein: CASGGEGGTGELFF.

The V gene is TRBV4-3, the J gene TRBJ1-2; D is unresolved. Trimming removed 2 bases at V and 0 bases at J, with 10 bases between. Germline CDR1 reads LGHNA; CDR2 reads YSLEER. The CDR3 runs to 15 residues. DNA of the CDR3: TGCGCCAGCAGCCAAAGCGGGCTAGCTAACTATGGCTACACCTTC. Its protein product is CASSQSGLANYGYTF.

The V gene is TRBV5-6, the J gene TRBJ1-1; possible D gene TRBD1, 6 bases. The germline V and J ends were trimmed by 0 bases and 6 bases, with 12 bases remaining between them. CDR1 SGHDT and CDR2 YYEEEE come from the germline V gene. The CDR3 length is 14 residues. DNA of the CDR3: TGTGCCAGCAGCTTGGTTACAAGGACAGCTGAAGCTTTCTTT. This translates into CASSLVTRTAEAFF.

The chain uses TRBV18 and TRBJ1-2; TRBD1 agrees at 9 bases. Unmatched junction bases numbered 13, after V lost 3 bases and J lost 8 bases. The CDR3 is made up of 16 amino acids. From germline, CDR1 is KGHSH and CDR2 LQKENI. Written as DNA, the CDR3 is TGTGCCAGCTCACCCCCATCGATGGACAGGGGAAGGGGCTACACCTTC. Protein: CASSPPSMDRGRGYTF.

J is TRBJ1-2 and V is TRBV30, with D possibly matching TRBD1 (5 bases). The germline V gene encodes CDR1 GTSNPN and CDR2 SVGIG (reference sequence). V was cut by 0 bases and J by 0 bases, with 8 bases left in between. The CDR3 spans 14 residues. The CDR3: CAWSVPTANYGYTF. The CDR3 region has the DNA TGTGCCTGGAGTGTGCCGACAGCTAACTATGGCTACACCTTC.

The rearrangement uses TRBV6-1 and TRBJ1-2; TRBD1 matches at 9 bases. Germline V CDR1 and CDR2: MNHNS, SASEGT. The CDR3 loop spans 13 amino acids. Trimming removed 6 bases from V and 4 bases from J; junction bases left unmatched: 3. The CDR3 nucleotides read TGTGCCAGCAGGACAGGGGGTATCTATGGCTACACCTTC. Its translation is CASRTGGIYGYTF.

CDR3 loop: CATSREPAGGYEQYF. CDR3 nucleotides: TGTGCCACCAGCAGAGAACCAGCGGGGGGCTACGAGCAGTACTTC. The gene calls are TRBV15 and TRBJ2-7; 9 nucleotides match TRBD2. The V segment lost 0 bases and the J segment 3 bases; nucleotides outside the gene matches: 3. CDR3 size: 15 residues. Germline CDR1 and CDR2: LNHNV and YYDKDF (reference sequence).

J is TRBJ2-7 and V is TRBV14; TRBD1 might be the D (5 bases). The CDR3 covers 17 residues. With 4 bases removed from V and 0 bases from J, the gap between germline ends came to 19 bases. CDR1 and CDR2 (germline): SGHDN, FVKESK. CDR3 sequence (DNA): TGTGCCAGCAGCCCCTCTCCCCAGGGCAAGAGCTCCTACGAGCAGTACTTC. Translation gives CASSPSPQGKSSYEQYF.

The rearrangement uses TRBV21-1 and TRBJ2-7; the table gives TRBD2 as D, unverified against the DNA. TRBV21-1 constitutes a pseudogene. The CDR3 loop spans 17 amino acids. Written as DNA, the CDR3 is TGTGCCAGCAGCAGCGGGACTCAAGGTGGGTTCAGGTACGAGCAGTACTTC. The encoded protein is CASSSGTQGGFRYEQYF.

The chain carries TRBV4-1 and TRBJ2-5; possibly TRBD2 for D (6 bases). This CDR3 is 16 amino acids long. With 0 bases removed from V and 2 bases from J, the gap between germline ends came to 13 bases. Germline V lookup: CDR1 MGHRA, CDR2 YSYEKL. DNA of the CDR3: TGCGCCAGCAGCCAAGACCGGGGGAGTATTCAAGAGACCCAGTACTTC. Its protein is CASSQDRGSIQETQYF.

This clone was picked up one time. The gene calls are TRBV5-4 and TRBJ2-5; 8 positions match TRBD2. The J call is in doubt because the DNA end fits TRBJ2-7 better. The CDR3 has 17 amino acids. CDR1 is SGHNT, CDR2 YYREEE, per germline (reference sequence). The CDR3 protein is CASSLREGGPRRYEQYF. The CDR3 DNA is TGTGCCAGCAGCTTGCGGGAGGGGGGGCCGAGACGCTACGAGCAGTACTTC.

The sample holds a few counts of this clone. This rearrangement joins TRBV25-1 to TRBJ2-2; D not certain. The CDR3 covers 14 residues. CDR1 MGHDK and CDR2 SYGVNS come from the germline V gene. The V gene lost 5 bases and the J gene lost 5 bases, with 12 bases spanning the gap. As DNA, the CDR3 is TGTGCCAGCAGTCTCAGTATTGATACCGGGGAGCTGTTTTTT. Translating it yields CASSLSIDTGELFF.

The gene calls are TRBV9 and TRBJ2-1, with 11 nucleotides matching TRBD1. V lost 3 bases, J lost 9 bases, and 11 bases stayed unmatched. Germline CDR1 and CDR2: SGDLS and YYNGEE. This CDR3 has 16 residues. The CDR3, as DNA: TGTGCCAGCAGCGGGGGGGGTGGGACAGGGGGATTTGAGCAGTTCTTC. This translates into CASSGGGGTGGFEQFF.

The chain uses TRBV7-9 and TRBJ1-3; possible D gene TRBD1, 6 bases. V shed 5 bases and J shed 4 bases, with 18 bases lying between them. Per germline, CDR1 SEHNR and CDR2 FQNEAQ (reference sequence). The length of the CDR3 is 16 residues. The CDR3 DNA follows: TGTGCCAGCAGCATTTCGGGGGGGGCGACGGGAAACACCATATATTTT. Translating it yields CASSISGGATGNTIYF.

V is TRBV18 and J is TRBJ2-1, with a possible D match to TRBD1 (5 bases). Per the germline V gene, CDR1 is KGHSH and CDR2 is LQKENI. V was shortened by 1 base and J by 10 bases, with 8 bases between the two germline ends. CDR3 length: 12 residues. The CDR3 spells CASSPRGREQFF. The CDR3 nucleotides read TGTGCCAGCTCACCACGGGGCAGGGAGCAGTTCTTC.

The chain uses TRBV15 and TRBJ1-5; D call uncertain. CDR1 LNHNV and CDR2 YYDKDF come from the germline V gene (reference sequence). The CDR3 runs 14 residues. V lost 0 bases and J 6 bases, leaving 9 bases between the germline ends. DNA for the CDR3: TGTGCCACCAGCAGAGACCCCGCGCTTCAGCCCCAGCATTTT. This translates into CATSRDPALQPQHF.

The chain carries TRBV9 and TRBJ1-4; 7 nucleotides agree with TRBD1. Germline lookup yields CDR1 SGDLS and CDR2 YYNGEE. V shed 2 bases and J 3 bases; nucleotides not matched to a gene: 10. The CDR3 has 17 residues. CDR3 loop: CASSVPLLGTANEKLFF. Written as DNA, the CDR3 is TGTGCCAGCAGCGTCCCCTTATTAGGGACAGCTAATGAAAAACTGTTTTTT.

V is TRBV21-1 and J is TRBJ2-7; the table's D call TRBD1 went unverified against the DNA. TRBV21-1 is designated a pseudogene. The CDR3 loop spans 16 amino acids. This CDR3 reads CASSKDRVRGSYEQYF. The CDR3 coding sequence is TGTGCCAGCAGCAAAGACAGGGTCCGGGGCTCCTACGAGCAGTACTTC.

This chain links TRBV7-8 with TRBJ2-3, with 7 bases matching TRBD2. V was pared by 1 base and J by 3 bases, with 10 bases of the junction left unmatched. The CDR3 has 17 residues. Looked up from germline, CDR1 is SGHVS and CDR2 is FQNEAQ. The CDR3, as DNA: TGTGCCAGCAGCTTAGTCTCCCGGAGCGGGGCTACAGATACGCAGTATTTT. Encoded protein: CASSLVSRSGATDTQYF.

This chain joins TRBV16 and TRBJ2-7; 7 bases are a match to TRBD2. The CDR3 sequence is 17 residues long. The V gene's germline CDR1 is KGHSY and CDR2 FQNENV. V trimming: 3 bases; J trimming: 2 bases; junction bases outside the gene matches: 13. CDR3 sequence: CASSQPGLMGGAYEQYF. Written as DNA, the CDR3 is TGTGCCAGCAGCCAGCCGGGACTGATGGGGGGGGCCTACGAGCAGTACTTC.

The sample holds one count of this clone. This sequence joins TRBV6-1 and TRBJ1-6, with D uncertain. Looked up from germline, CDR1 is MNHNS and CDR2 is SASEGT. The CDR3 is 14 amino acids. Trimming took 6 bases from V and 0 from J, leaving 6 bases between them. Here the CDR3 reads CASRFSSYNSPLHF. The CDR3 region has the DNA TGTGCCAGCAGATTCAGCTCCTATAATTCACCCCTCCACTTT.

V and J are TRBV5-6 and TRBJ1-6; D call uncertain. There are 14 residues in the CDR3. Trimming pared 1 base from V and 4 bases from J, leaving 6 bases between. In germline, CDR1 is SGHDT, CDR2 YYEEEE. The CDR3 nucleotides are TGTGCCAGCAGCTTGACTCTATATAATTCACCCCTCCACTTT. Its translation: CASSLTLYNSPLHF.